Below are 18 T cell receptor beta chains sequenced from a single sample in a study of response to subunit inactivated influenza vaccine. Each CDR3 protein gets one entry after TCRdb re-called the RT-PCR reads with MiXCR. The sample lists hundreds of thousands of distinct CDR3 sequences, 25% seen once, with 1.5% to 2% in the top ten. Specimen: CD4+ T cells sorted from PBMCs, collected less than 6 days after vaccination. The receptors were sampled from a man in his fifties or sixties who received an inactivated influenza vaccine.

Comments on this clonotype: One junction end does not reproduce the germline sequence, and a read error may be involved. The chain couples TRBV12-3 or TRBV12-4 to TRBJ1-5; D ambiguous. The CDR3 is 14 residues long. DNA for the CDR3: TGTGTCAGCAGTTTAGCGCTCCCCAATCAGCCCCAGCATTTT. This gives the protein CVSSLALPNQPQHF.

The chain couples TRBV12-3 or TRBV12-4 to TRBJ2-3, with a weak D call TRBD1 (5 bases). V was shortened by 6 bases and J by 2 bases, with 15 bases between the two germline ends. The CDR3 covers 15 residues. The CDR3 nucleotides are TGTGCCAGCAGCTCCGGGCAGGGCAACACAGATACGCAGTATTTT. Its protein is CASSSGQGNTDTQYF.

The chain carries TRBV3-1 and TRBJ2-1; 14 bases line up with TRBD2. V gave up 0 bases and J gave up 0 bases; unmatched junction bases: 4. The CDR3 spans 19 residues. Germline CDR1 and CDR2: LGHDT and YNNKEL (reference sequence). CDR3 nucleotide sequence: TGTGCCAGCAGCCAAGAGGGGACTAGCGGGGGCAGCTCCTACAATGAGCAGTTCTTC. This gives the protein CASSQEGTSGGSSYNEQFF.

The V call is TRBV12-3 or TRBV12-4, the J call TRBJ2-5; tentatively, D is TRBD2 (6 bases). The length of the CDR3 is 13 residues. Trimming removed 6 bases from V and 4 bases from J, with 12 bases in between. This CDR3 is CASRPGVPETQYF. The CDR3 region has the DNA TGTGCCAGCAGGCCGGGGGTCCCAGAGACCCAGTACTTC.

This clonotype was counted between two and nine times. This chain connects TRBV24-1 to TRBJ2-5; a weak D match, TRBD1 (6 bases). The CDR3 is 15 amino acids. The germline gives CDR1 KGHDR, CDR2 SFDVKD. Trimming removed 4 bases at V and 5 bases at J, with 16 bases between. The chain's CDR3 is CATSETRGLRETQYF. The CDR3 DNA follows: TGTGCCACCAGTGAAACCAGGGGATTGCGGGAGACCCAGTACTTC.

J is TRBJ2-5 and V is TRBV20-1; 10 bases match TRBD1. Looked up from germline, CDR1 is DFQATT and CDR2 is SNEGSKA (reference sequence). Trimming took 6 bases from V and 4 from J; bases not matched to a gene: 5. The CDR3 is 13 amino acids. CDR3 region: CSAPTGGIETQYF. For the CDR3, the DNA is TGCAGTGCGCCGACAGGGGGCATAGAGACCCAGTACTTC.

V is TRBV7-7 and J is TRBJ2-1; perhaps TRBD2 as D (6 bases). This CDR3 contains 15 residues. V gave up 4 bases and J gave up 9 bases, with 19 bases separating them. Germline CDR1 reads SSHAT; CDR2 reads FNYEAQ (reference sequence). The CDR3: CASSSGLQRSGEQFF. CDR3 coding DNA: TGTGCCAGCAGCTCGGGACTTCAGCGTTCGGGTGAGCAGTTCTTC.

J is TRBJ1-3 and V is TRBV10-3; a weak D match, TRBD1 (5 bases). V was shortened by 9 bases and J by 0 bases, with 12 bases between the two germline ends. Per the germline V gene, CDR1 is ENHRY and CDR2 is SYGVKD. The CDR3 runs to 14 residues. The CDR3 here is CAIVAGSSGNTIYF. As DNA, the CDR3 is TGTGCCATTGTGGCAGGGAGCTCTGGAAACACCATATATTTT.

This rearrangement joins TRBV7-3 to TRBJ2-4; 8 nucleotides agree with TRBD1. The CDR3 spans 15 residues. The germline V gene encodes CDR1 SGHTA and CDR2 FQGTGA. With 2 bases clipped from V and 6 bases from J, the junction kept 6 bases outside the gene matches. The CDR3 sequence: CASSLGTTGGNIQYF. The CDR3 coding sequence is TGTGCCAGCAGCTTAGGGACAACAGGGGGAAACATTCAGTACTTC.

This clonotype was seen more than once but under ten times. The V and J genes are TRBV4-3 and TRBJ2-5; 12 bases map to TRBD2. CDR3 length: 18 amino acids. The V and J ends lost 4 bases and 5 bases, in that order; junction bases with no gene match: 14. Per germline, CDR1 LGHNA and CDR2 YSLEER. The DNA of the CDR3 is TGCGCCAGCAGCCTGCACGTCGGCCTAGCGGGAGGGGGTGAGACCCAGTACTTC. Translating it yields CASSLHVGLAGGGETQYF.

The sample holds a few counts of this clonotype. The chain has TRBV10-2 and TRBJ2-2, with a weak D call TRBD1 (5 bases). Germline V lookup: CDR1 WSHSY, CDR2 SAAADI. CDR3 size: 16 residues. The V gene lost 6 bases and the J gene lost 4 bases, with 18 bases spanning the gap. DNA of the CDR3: TGCGCCAGCAGCCACGCAGGGCCCCCTGGCACCGGGGAGCTGTTTTTT. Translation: CASSHAGPPGTGELFF.

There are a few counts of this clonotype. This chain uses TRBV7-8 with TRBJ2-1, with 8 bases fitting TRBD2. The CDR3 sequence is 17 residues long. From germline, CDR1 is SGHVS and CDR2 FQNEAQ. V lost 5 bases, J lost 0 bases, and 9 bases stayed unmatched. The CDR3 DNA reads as TGTGCCAGCAGCCCTCGGAGGCTAGCGGGCTCCTACAATGAGCAGTTCTTC. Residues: CASSPRRLAGSYNEQFF.

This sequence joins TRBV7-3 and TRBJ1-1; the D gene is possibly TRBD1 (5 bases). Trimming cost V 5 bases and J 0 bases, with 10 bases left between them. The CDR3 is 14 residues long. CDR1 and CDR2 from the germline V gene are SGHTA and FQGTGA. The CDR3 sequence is CASSADSVNTEAFF. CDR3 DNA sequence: TGTGCCAGCAGCGCTGACAGTGTGAACACTGAAGCTTTCTTT.

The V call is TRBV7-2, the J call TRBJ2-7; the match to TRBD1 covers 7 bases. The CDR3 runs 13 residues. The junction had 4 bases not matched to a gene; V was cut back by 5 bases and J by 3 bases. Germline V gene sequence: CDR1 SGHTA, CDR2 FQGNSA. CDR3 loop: CASSTRDSYEQYF. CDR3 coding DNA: TGTGCCAGCAGCACCCGGGACAGCTACGAGCAGTACTTC.

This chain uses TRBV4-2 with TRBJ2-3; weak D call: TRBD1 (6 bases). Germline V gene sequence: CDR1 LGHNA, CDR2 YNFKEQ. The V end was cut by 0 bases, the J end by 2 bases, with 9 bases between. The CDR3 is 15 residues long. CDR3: CASSQDGQYTDTQYF. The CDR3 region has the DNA TGTGCCAGCAGCCAAGATGGACAGTACACAGATACGCAGTATTTT.

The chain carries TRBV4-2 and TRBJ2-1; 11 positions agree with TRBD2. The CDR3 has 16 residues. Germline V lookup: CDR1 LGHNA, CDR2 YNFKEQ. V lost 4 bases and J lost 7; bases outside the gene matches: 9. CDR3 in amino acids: CASSLEASGGNNEQFF. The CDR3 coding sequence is TGTGCCAGCAGCCTTGAAGCTAGCGGGGGGAATAATGAGCAGTTCTTC.

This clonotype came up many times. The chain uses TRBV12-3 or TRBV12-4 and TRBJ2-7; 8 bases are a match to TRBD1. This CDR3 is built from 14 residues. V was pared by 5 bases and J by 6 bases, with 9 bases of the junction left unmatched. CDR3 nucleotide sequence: TGTGCCAGCAGTCCTCAGGGGGCAGTGGGCGAGCAGTACTTC. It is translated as CASSPQGAVGEQYF.

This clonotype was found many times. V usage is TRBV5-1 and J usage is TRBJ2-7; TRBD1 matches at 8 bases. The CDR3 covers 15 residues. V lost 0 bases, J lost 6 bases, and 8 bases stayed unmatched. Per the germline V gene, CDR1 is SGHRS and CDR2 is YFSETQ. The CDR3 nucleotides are TGCGCCAGCAGCTTGGACCCAGACAGGGGAAGCGAGCAGTACTTC. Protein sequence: CASSLDPDRGSEQYF.